The entry that follows covers one TCR beta chain sequence. Antigen specificity is unknown. Other DNA sequences of this sample code for an identical CDR3. These data come from a study of shared clonotypes between healthy human individuals. Around 30,000 T cell genomes, or approximately 190 ng DNA, went into the sorted-subset replicate PCRs. Data came from immunoSEQ multiplex PCR; TCRdb stores just in-frame clones and leaves some out. The top ten clones hold approximately 0.11% of a sample with around 550,000 clones, 85% to 95% of them seen once. It was CD45RO-negative cells, positively selected for CCR7, that made up naive CD8 cells, with terminally differentiated effector memory CD45RA+ cells excluded. The V end lost 0 bases, the J end lost 4 bases, and 9 bases lay between the germline ends. This CDR3 contains 13 residues. Germline lookup yields CDR1 GTSNPN and CDR2 SVGIG (reference sequence). General study points: Against clonotypes common to all four donors, non-shared ones had lower generation probabilities.

Sequenced material: naive CD8+ T cells sorted from blood. The rearrangement uses TRBV30 and TRBJ1-1; D remains ambiguous. The source is a woman aged 25 to 39 in good health. The CDR3 DNA follows: TGTGCCTGGAGTGTGGGAGGGAGCACTGAAGCTTTCTTT. As protein: CAWSVGGSTEAFF.